The rows below give T cell receptor beta chains drawn from one sample of a study of shared clonotypes between healthy human individuals. Profiling relied on immunoSEQ multiplex PCR, and the TCRdb table lists in-frame clones only, not all of them. The sample shows about 510,000 clones, around 74% of them seen only once. Sequenced material: PBMCs. Every receptor here comes from a woman aged 40 to 50 in good health. Some clones in this sample may be carry-over from other donors' samples. The CDR3 runs from the conserved cysteine through the conserved F or W. A D gene is named only where the DNA matches it firmly. Some rows mark clone size as missing; the rest say once, few, many or name a class of expanded clone.

D	V	size	J	DNA	CDR3
.	TRBV14	.	TRBJ2-2	TGTGCCAGCAGCCAAGTTGTAGTGAGGACCGGGGAGCTGTTTTTT	CASSQVVVRTGELFF
.	TRBV7-6	.	TRBJ1-3	TGTGCCAGCAGCTTAGCAGGACTCTCTGGAAACACCATATATTTT	CASSLAGLSGNTIYF
.	TRBV19	.	TRBJ2-3	TGTGCCAGTAGTATGGACAGCCATGCAGACACAGATACGCAGTATTTT	CASSMDSHADTDTQYF
TRBD1	TRBV5-1	.	TRBJ2-1	TGCGCCAGCAGCTTGGGTGGTTTGGACAGGGCCGGCAATGAGCAGTTCTTC	CASSLGGLDRAGNEQFF
.	TRBV28	.	TRBJ2-6	TGTGCCAGCAGTTTAGCCGGGTGGGGGACTGGGGCCAACGTCCTGACTTTC	CASSLAGWGTGANVLTF
TRBD1	TRBV18	many	TRBJ2-1	TGTGCCAGCTCACCATGGACAGGGGGCTTGGACAATGAGCAGTTCTTC	CASSPWTGGLDNEQFF
.	TRBV5-6	.	TRBJ2-2	TGTGCCAGCAGCTTCTTCGGGACTGGCACCGGGGAGCTGTTTTTT	CASSFFGTGTGELFF
TRBD1	TRBV29-1	few	TRBJ1-2	TGCAGCGTGCGGACAGGGGCAGGCTATGGCTACACCTTC	CSVRTGAGYGYTF
TRBD2	TRBV7-2	.	TRBJ2-3	TGTGCCAGCAGCTCGGGACTAGCGGGAGTACGGGCGCAGTATTTT	CASSSGLAGVRAQYF
.	TRBV5-4	.	TRBJ2-1	TGTGCCAGCAGCCTGGGGGGCGGGAGTGGTAATGAGCAGTTCTTC	CASSLGGGSGNEQFF
.	TRBV7-9	.	TRBJ1-2	TGTGCCAGCAGCTTAACGGGCGGGACGGTCGGCTACACCTTC	CASSLTGGTVGYTF
.	TRBV7-2	.	TRBJ2-3	TGTGCCAGCAGCTTAGCTCCTAACACAGATACGCAGTATTTT	CASSLAPNTDTQYF
TRBD2	TRBV7-2	.	TRBJ2-5	TGTGCCAGCAGCGAGGGACTAGCGAGGGAGACCCAGTACTTC	CASSEGLARETQYF
TRBD2	TRBV6-4	few	TRBJ2-7	TGTGCCAGCAGTGAGGGGTCGGGAGGGCCTTACGAGCAGTACTTC	CASSEGSGGPYEQYF
TRBD2	TRBV7-2	.	TRBJ2-2	TGTGCCAGCAGTGAAGGCTACGAGCGGGGTCTCACCGGGGAGCTGTTTTTT	CASSEGYERGLTGELFF
TRBD2	TRBV7-2	.	TRBJ2-7	TGTGCCAGCAGCTTAAATAGACTAGCGGGAGGTCTAGGGCAGTACTTC	CASSLNRLAGGLGQYF
.	TRBV28	.	TRBJ2-1	TGTGCCAGCAGTTTACGGACCTACAATGAGCAGTTCTTC	CASSLRTYNEQFF
TRBD2	TRBV27	.	TRBJ2-1	TGTGCCAGCAGTCCGACCGGGCGGCGGGGGGAGCAGTTCTTC	CASSPTGRRGEQFF
TRBD1	TRBV10-3	.	TRBJ1-2	TGTGCCATCAGTGCCCAGACAGGGTCCTATGGCTACACCTTC	CAISAQTGSYGYTF
.	TRBV18	.	TRBJ1-1	TGTGCCAGCTCACCAGAGCCGCGAACTGAAGCTTTCTTT	CASSPEPRTEAFF
.	TRBV7-2	once	TRBJ2-3	TGTGCCAGCAGCTTAGAGTGGGGCACAGATACGCAGTATTTT	CASSLEWGTDTQYF
.	TRBV6-1	.	TRBJ2-7	TGTGCCAGCAGTGTCGATATTTACGAGCAGTACTTC	CASSVDIYEQYF
TRBD1	TRBV4-1	.	TRBJ1-4	TGCGCCAGCAGCCAAGATCGGACAGGGGGCTATGAAAAACTGTTTTTT	CASSQDRTGGYEKLFF
.	TRBV28	.	TRBJ2-3	TGTGCCAGCAGCGGGATTGAGTTAAGCACAGATACGCAGTATTTT	CASSGIELSTDTQYF
TRBD2	TRBV4-2	.	TRBJ2-7	TGTGCCAGCAGCCAAGATGGGCTAGCGGGCCGCTACGAGCAGTACTTC	CASSQDGLAGRYEQYF
.	TRBV7-3	.	TRBJ2-2	TGTGCCAGCAGCTCCGGGGCGGGTGAAGGCGGGGAGCTGTTTTTT	CASSSGAGEGGELFF
TRBD2	TRBV18	.	TRBJ2-7	TGTGCCAGCTGCCGGACTAGCGGGAGTGTGGACGAGCAGTACTTC	CASCRTSGSVDEQYF
TRBD1	TRBV28	.	TRBJ1-3	TGTGCCAGCAGTATGGGACAGGGGCTCTTTATAGGAAACACCATATATTTT	CASSMGQGLFIGNTIYF